The TCR beta chain described here comes from a study of CD8+ T cells in alopecia areata. Findings and limits, study-wide: In lesional scalp, particularly from alopecia totalis/universalis, clonality was higher than in normal scalp.

As regards this clone: Its antigen is undetermined.

V was clipped by 0 bases and J by 4 bases, with 7 bases between them. Germline V CDR1 and CDR2: SEHNR, FQNEAQ (reference sequence). This CDR3 has 14 amino acids. TCR sequencing used cDNA made by reverse transcription of extracted RNA. Profiling relied on immunoSEQ multiplex PCR, and the TCRdb table lists in-frame clones only, not all of them. The table lists 150,000 to 200,000 clones, 50% to 65% of them singletons. PBMCs served as the source from which CD4+ and CD8+ T cells were sorted. Input material: CD4+ T cells sorted from blood. The rearrangement links TRBV7-9 to TRBJ1-3; D gene ambiguous. This sequence was found in a human donor in good health. The CDR3: CASSLAGGGNTIYF. CDR3 in DNA: TGTGCCAGCAGCTTAGCGGGAGGCGGAAACACCATATATTTT.